This T cell receptor beta chain was observed in a study of T cell repertoires in cytomegalovirus infection. Looked up from germline, CDR1 is SGHAT and CDR2 is FQNNGV. Deletions cut 2 bases from V and 1 base from J, with 22 bases between. This CDR3 region has 19 residues. Using its own MiXCR run on the reads, TCRdb lists one record per CDR3 protein. The sample lists 400,000 or so distinct CDR3 sequences, roughly 30% seen once, with about 13% in the top ten. The material sequenced was PBMCs. The chain combines TRBV11-2 with TRBJ2-3, with a weak D call TRBD1 (6 bases). The sequence came from a human donor in good health (CMV status not recorded). Some clones in this sample may be carry-over from other donors' samples. CDR3 loop: CASSLRGKTPGRRTDTQYF. The DNA of the CDR3 is TGTGCCAGCAGCTTAAGGGGGAAAACGCCGGGACGGCGCACAGATACGCAGTATTTT.